Each of the 18 T cell receptor beta chains below was sequenced from the same sample in a study of blood T cell repertoires in COVID-19. The data were produced by immunoSEQ multiplex PCR, yet TCRdb's version contains in-frame clones alone and is incomplete. The sample lists about 300,000 clones, around nine tenths seen once, with less than 3% in the top ten. Source material: PBMCs or T cells enriched from blood (not recorded which). The receptors originated from a woman aged 50 to 60 who had been exposed to COVID-19.

The rearrangement joins TRBV11-2 to TRBJ2-7; D is perhaps TRBD2 (5 bases). The CDR3 runs to 13 residues. V was cut by 3 bases and J by 5 bases, with 11 bases left in between. Looked up from germline, CDR1 is SGHAT and CDR2 is FQNNGV. This CDR3 reads CASSFRGLDEQYF. As DNA, the CDR3 is TGTGCCAGCAGCTTCCGAGGACTTGACGAGCAGTACTTC.

This chain uses TRBV28 with TRBJ1-1; 7 nucleotides align to TRBD1. The junction had 0 bases not matched to a gene; V was cut back by 2 bases and J by 0 bases. There are 14 residues in the CDR3. Germline CDR1 reads MDHEN; CDR2 reads SYDVKM. The CDR3 DNA follows: TGTGCCAGCAGTTTAGGACAGGTGAACACTGAAGCTTTCTTT. Amino acid sequence: CASSLGQVNTEAFF.

In DNA, the CDR3 is TGTGCCAGCAGTTCGACTAGACCAGATACGCAGTATTTT. Its protein is CASSSTRPDTQYF. This chain connects TRBV28 to TRBJ2-3; maybe TRBD2 (6 bases). In germline, CDR1 is MDHEN, CDR2 SYDVKM. Trimming cost V 4 bases and J 4 bases, with 9 bases left between them. The CDR3 has 13 amino acids.

This sequence joins TRBV19 and TRBJ2-7; 14 bases match TRBD2. Germline assignment: CDR1 LNHDA and CDR2 SQIVND (reference sequence). Germline trimming cut 5 bases from V and 1 base from J; bases unmatched to any gene: 4. The CDR3 totals 16 residues. CDR3 sequence reads: CASSLRTSGGSYEQYF. The CDR3 bases are TGTGCCAGTAGTCTACGGACTAGCGGGGGGTCCTACGAGCAGTACTTC.

This clone has a single count. The rearrangement links TRBV19 to TRBJ2-2; 9 positions agree with TRBD2. The V gene end was trimmed by 2 bases and the J gene end by 0 bases; junction bases not matched to a gene: 4. CDR3 length equals 17 residues. Per the germline V gene, CDR1 is LNHDA and CDR2 is SQIVND (reference sequence). DNA for the CDR3: TGTGCCAGTAGTATACTTCGCGGGGGGGCGAACACCGGGGAGCTGTTTTTT. This encodes CASSILRGGANTGELFF.

The rearrangement uses TRBV19 and TRBJ1-5; D is possibly TRBD1 (5 bases). The germline V and J ends were trimmed by 6 bases and 2 bases, with 14 bases remaining between them. Germline V gene sequence: CDR1 LNHDA, CDR2 SQIVND (reference sequence). The CDR3 has 15 residues. DNA of the CDR3: TGTGCCAGTAGACCAACAGGTTCGGGCAATCAGCCCCAGCATTTT. It encodes CASRPTGSGNQPQHF.

V gene TRBV14 combines with J gene TRBJ1-6, with no clear D. From germline, CDR1 is SGHDN and CDR2 FVKESK. The CDR3 runs to 16 residues. The V and J ends lost 0 bases and 3 bases respectively, with 9 bases between them. The DNA of the CDR3 is TGTGCCAGCAGCCAAGATGCAGGCGTCTATAATTCACCCCTCCACTTT. It encodes CASSQDAGVYNSPLHF.

The chain joins TRBV4-1 to TRBJ1-1; the match to TRBD1 covers 11 bases. The CDR3 runs 15 residues. CDR1 and CDR2 (germline): MGHRA, YSYEKL. V gave up 4 bases and J gave up 6 bases; unmatched junction bases: 7. The DNA of the CDR3 is TGCGCCAGCAGCCGGGGGACAGGGGGGAGTGCTGAAGCTTTCTTT. It translates to CASSRGTGGSAEAFF.

The rearrangement uses TRBV12-3 or TRBV12-4 and TRBJ2-7; 7 bases are shared with TRBD1. V lost 5 bases, J lost 8 bases, and 9 bases stayed unmatched. This CDR3 has 13 residues. CDR3 sequence reads: CASSPSTGFKQYF. The DNA for the CDR3 is TGTGCCAGCAGTCCTTCGACAGGGTTTAAGCAGTACTTC.

The chain has TRBV7-9 and TRBJ2-1; TRBD2 agrees at 10 bases. CDR1 is SEHNR, CDR2 FQNEAQ, per germline (reference sequence). The CDR3 extends over 16 amino acids. V was pared by 4 bases and J by 6 bases, with 9 bases of the junction left unmatched. This chain's CDR3 is CASSSTMPSGGNEQFF. The CDR3 region has the DNA TGTGCCAGCAGCTCTACAATGCCTAGCGGGGGCAATGAGCAGTTCTTC.

The chain is built from TRBV19 and TRBJ1-6; 10 bases match TRBD1. This CDR3 contains 14 residues. Per germline, CDR1 LNHDA and CDR2 SQIVND (reference sequence). Unmatched junction bases numbered 8, after V lost 4 bases and J lost 14 bases. CDR3 DNA: TGTGCCAGTAGTAGAAGACAGGGGGCCGTGACCCTCCACTTT. This gives the protein CASSRRQGAVTLHF.

The V and J genes are TRBV19 and TRBJ2-5, with a weak D call TRBD1 (6 bases). In germline, CDR1 is LNHDA, CDR2 SQIVND (reference sequence). V was cut by 2 bases and J by 4 bases, with 11 bases left in between. This CDR3 contains 14 residues. DNA for the CDR3: TGTGCCAGTAGTATATCAGGGGTCCCAGAGACCCAGTACTTC. Its protein is CASSISGVPETQYF.

The J gene is TRBJ1-2, the V gene TRBV19; the D gene is possibly TRBD1 (5 bases). Germline assignment: CDR1 LNHDA and CDR2 SQIVND (reference sequence). Trimming shortened V by 5 bases and J by 3 bases, and 13 bases separated the two germline ends. The CDR3 sequence is 14 residues long. The CDR3 spells CASSSTAGDYGYTF. CDR3 nucleotides: TGTGCCAGTAGTTCTACGGCGGGGGACTATGGCTACACCTTC.

The chain uses TRBV6-1 and TRBJ1-1; 8 bases line up with TRBD1. CDR3 size: 17 residues. Germline loops: CDR1 MNHNS, CDR2 SASEGT. The V and J ends lost 3 bases and 4 bases, in that order; junction bases with no gene match: 13. In DNA form, the CDR3 reads TGTGCCAGCAGTGATCAGCGGACAGGGCGGTTGAGCACTGAAGCTTTCTTT. It translates to CASSDQRTGRLSTEAFF.

The chain has TRBV19 and TRBJ2-3; no clear D. Germline CDR1 is LNHDA and CDR2 is SQIVND (reference sequence). The CDR3 extends over 15 amino acids. V was shortened by 3 bases and J by 2 bases, with 12 bases between the two germline ends. CDR3 in amino acids: CASSMGQYPTDTQYF. Here the CDR3 DNA reads TGTGCCAGTAGTATGGGCCAGTACCCCACAGATACGCAGTATTTT.

The rearrangement joins TRBV7-6 to TRBJ2-3; TRBD2 might be the D (6 bases). V lost 5 bases to trimming and J lost 11 bases, with 17 bases between them. The germline gives CDR1 SGHVS, CDR2 FNYEAQ. This CDR3 is 13 amino acids long. CDR3 DNA: TGTGCCAGCAGCCTTCGGTCTTTGGGGGGGCAGTATTTT. It encodes CASSLRSLGGQYF.

The chain uses TRBV7-8 and TRBJ1-2; tentatively, D is TRBD1 (5 bases). The germline CDR1 and CDR2 sequences are SGHVS and FQNEAQ. The V end lost 4 bases, the J end lost 4 bases, and 13 bases lay between the germline ends. This CDR3 has 14 residues. This CDR3 reads CASSSPTEFYGYTF. The CDR3 coding sequence is TGTGCCAGCAGCTCACCGACAGAATTCTATGGCTACACCTTC. Full variable domain (rest looked up from reference TRBV7-8 and TRBJ1-2): GAGVSQSPRYKVAKRGQDVALRCDPISGHVSLFWYQQALGQGPEFLTYFQNEAQLDKSGLPSDRFFAERPEGSVSTLKIQRTQQEDSAVYLCASSSPTEFYGYTFGSGTRLTVV.

The chain joins TRBV5-6 to TRBJ1-4; D remains ambiguous. Looked up from germline, CDR1 is SGHDT and CDR2 is YYEEEE. The length of the CDR3 is 15 residues. The V end lost 4 bases, the J end lost 5 bases, and 15 bases lay between the germline ends. The CDR3 is CASSAGFHLNEKLFF. In DNA form, the CDR3 reads TGTGCCAGCAGCGCCGGGTTTCACCTAAATGAAAAACTGTTTTTT.